A selection of T cell receptor beta chains follows, all from one sample in a study of T cells in Graves' hyperthyroidism and ophthalmopathy. TCRdb re-called the multiplex PCR reads with MiXCR, one entry per CDR3 protein. The profile covers fewer than 300,000 distinct CDR3 sequences, with around 25% appearing a single time and more than 25% taken by the ten largest. Sample: blood. Receptor source: a man aged 40-50 years with Graves' hyperthyroidism that later progressed to Graves' ophthalmopathy. CDR3s leave out the opening cysteine and the closing phenylalanine or tryptophan.

>TRBJ2-7|TRBV28
ATRDGHLGGYEQY
>TRBJ1-2|TRBV20-1
SARPSLGTNYGYT
>TRBJ2-7|TRBV12-3/TRBV12-4
ASSGARSYEQY
>TRBJ2-5|TRBV6-1
ASSELDIRY
>TRBJ2-4|TRBV12-3/TRBV12-4
ASTDGRGGDKNIQY
>TRBJ1-5|TRBV12-3/TRBV12-4
ASSLTGVNQPQH
>TRBJ1-1|TRBV6-1
ASIRPVVDTEAF
>TRBJ1-2|TRBV5-1
ASSSGTGVRYGYT
>TRBJ2-7|TRBV27
ASSLSPPSGTNSYEQY
>TRBJ1-1|TRBV12-3/TRBV12-4
ASRKGGRGYTEAF
>TRBJ2-7|TRBV2
ASRDRQGVSYEQY
>TRBJ1-2|TRBV5-1
ASRTVANYGYT
>TRBJ2-7|TRBV15
ATREAGQHDHEQY
>TRBJ2-7|TRBV6-5
ASSSLAGAVAEQY
>TRBJ2-1|TRBV29-1
SVQGSSYNEQF
>TRBJ2-7|TRBV12-3/TRBV12-4
ASSHRFEQY
>TRBJ2-7|TRBV7-9
ASSSDKAYEQY
>TRBJ2-7|TRBV28
ASNWRFFDEQY
>TRBJ1-1|TRBV5-1
ASSLEGQGVAEAF
>TRBJ1-6|TRBV6-1
ASRIGTDRSPLH
>TRBJ2-5|TRBV7-2
ASSLGLGRQETQY
>TRBJ2-7|TRBV20-1
SATQGKYEQY
>TRBJ2-5|TRBV10-3
AISDDGRAWETQY
>TRBJ2-7|TRBV28
ASSRPGTGPPGEQY
>TRBJ1-5|TRBV18
ASSPRRDEPQH
>TRBJ2-2|TRBV12-5
ASSPRGSGGELF
>TRBJ1-2|TRBV7-2
ASSPAWSFGYT
>TRBJ2-5|TRBV12-5
ASGLVCTTQY
>TRBJ2-7|TRBV30
AWQRETGGHYEQY
>TRBJ1-2|TRBV6-1
ASRPPRDRGNYGYT
>TRBJ1-2|TRBV6-6
ASSFIPGQGDYGYT
>TRBJ2-7|TRBV4-1
ASSLRTSSYEQY
>TRBJ2-7|TRBV12-3/TRBV12-4
ASSGTGGFYEQY
>TRBJ2-7|TRBV27
ATTPGQGGEQY
>TRBJ1-5|TRBV12-3/TRBV12-4
ASSGPPNQPQH
>TRBJ1-5|TRBV19
ASSSEARGPQH
>TRBJ2-1|TRBV7-9
ASSGSREVRHNEQF